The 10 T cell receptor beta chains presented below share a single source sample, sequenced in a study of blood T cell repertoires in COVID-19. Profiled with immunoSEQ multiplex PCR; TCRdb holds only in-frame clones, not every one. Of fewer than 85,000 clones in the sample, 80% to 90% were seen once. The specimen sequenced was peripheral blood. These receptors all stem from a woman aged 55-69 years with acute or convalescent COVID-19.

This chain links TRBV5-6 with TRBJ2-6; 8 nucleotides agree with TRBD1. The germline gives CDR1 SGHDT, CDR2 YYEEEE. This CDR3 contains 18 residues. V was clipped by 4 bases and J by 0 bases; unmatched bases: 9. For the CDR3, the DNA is TGTGCCAGCAGCGTTCGACAGGGGCTCAACTCTGGGGCCAACGTCCTGACTTTC. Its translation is CASSVRQGLNSGANVLTF.

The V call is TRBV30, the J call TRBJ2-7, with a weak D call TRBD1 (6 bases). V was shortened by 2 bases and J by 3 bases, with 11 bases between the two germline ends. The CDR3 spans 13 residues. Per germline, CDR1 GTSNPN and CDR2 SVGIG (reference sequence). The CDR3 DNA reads TGTGCCTGGAGTTACAGGGTTCGCTACGAGCAGTACTTC. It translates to CAWSYRVRYEQYF.

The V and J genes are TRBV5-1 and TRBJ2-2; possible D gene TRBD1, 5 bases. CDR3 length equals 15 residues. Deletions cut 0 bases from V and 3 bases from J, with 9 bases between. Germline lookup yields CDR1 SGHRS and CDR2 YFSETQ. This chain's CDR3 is CASSLGQGDTGELFF. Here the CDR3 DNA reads TGCGCCAGCAGCTTGGGCCAGGGCGACACCGGGGAGCTGTTTTTT.

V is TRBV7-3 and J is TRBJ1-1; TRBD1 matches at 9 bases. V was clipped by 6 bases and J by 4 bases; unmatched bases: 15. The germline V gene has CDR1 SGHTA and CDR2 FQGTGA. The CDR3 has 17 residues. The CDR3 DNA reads TGTGCCAGCAGTTCCGGGACAGGGAGTGGAGAGTTCACTGAAGCTTTCTTT. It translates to CASSSGTGSGEFTEAFF.

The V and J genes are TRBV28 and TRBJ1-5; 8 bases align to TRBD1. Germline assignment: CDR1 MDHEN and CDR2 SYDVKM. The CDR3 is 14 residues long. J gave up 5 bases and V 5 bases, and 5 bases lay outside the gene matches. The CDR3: CASSPSGGDQPQHF. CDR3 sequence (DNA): TGTGCCAGCAGTCCCTCAGGGGGCGATCAGCCCCAGCATTTT.

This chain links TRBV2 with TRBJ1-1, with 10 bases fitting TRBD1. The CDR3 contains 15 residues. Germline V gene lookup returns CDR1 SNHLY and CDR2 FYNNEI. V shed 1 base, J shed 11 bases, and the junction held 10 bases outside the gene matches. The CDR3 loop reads CASSEGQGARHVAFF. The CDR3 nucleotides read TGTGCCAGCAGTGAAGGACAGGGGGCGCGACATGTGGCTTTCTTT.

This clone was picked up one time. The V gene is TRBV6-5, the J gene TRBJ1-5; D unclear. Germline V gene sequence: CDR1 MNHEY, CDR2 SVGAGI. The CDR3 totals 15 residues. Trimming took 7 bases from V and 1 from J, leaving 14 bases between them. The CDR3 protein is CASKPWVASNQPQHF. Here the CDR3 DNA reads TGTGCCAGCAAACCTTGGGTAGCGAGCAATCAGCCCCAGCATTTT.

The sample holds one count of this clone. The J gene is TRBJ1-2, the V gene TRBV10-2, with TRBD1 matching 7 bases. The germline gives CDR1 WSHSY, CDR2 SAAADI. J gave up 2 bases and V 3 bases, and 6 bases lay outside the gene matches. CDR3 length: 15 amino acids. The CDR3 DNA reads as TGCGCCAGCAGTGATGGCAGGACAGGAAACTATGGCTACACCTTC. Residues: CASSDGRTGNYGYTF.

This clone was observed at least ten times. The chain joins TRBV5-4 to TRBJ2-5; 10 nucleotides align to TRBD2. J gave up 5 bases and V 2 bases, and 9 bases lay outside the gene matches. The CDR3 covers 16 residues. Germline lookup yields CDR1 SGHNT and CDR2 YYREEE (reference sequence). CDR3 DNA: TGTGCCAGCAGCTTCTCTAGCGGGGGCCCCGACGAGACCCAGTACTTC. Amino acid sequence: CASSFSSGGPDETQYF.

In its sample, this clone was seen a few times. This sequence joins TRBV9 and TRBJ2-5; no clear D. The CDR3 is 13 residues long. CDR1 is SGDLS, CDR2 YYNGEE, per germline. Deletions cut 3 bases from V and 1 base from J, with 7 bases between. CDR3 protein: CASSDSIQETQYF. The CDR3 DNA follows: TGTGCCAGCAGCGATTCCATCCAAGAGACCCAGTACTTC.